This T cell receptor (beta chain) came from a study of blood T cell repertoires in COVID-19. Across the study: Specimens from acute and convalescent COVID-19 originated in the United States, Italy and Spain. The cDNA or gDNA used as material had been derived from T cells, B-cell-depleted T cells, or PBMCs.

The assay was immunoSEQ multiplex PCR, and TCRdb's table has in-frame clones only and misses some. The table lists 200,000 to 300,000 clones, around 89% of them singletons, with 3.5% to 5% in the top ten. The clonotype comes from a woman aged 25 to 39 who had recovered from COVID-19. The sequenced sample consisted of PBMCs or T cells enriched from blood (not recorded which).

In nucleotides, the CDR3 is TGTGCCACCAGTGATTCCAGGAACTATGGCTACACCTTC. It translates to CATSDSRNYGYTF. This sequence joins TRBV24-1 and TRBJ1-2; D is ambiguous. Between the trimmed V and J ends, which lost 2 bases and 2 bases, there was a span of 5 bases. This CDR3 spans 13 amino acids. The V gene's germline CDR1 is KGHDR and CDR2 SFDVKD.